This is a list of T cell receptor beta chains from one sample in a study of blood T cell repertoires in COVID-19. Libraries were prepared by immunoSEQ multiplex PCR; TCRdb keeps only in-frame clonotypes and omits some of them. This repertoire shows roughly 240,000 clones, around nine tenths found once; its top ten account for about 1.6%. Sequencing was done on a sample of peripheral blood. These receptors were obtained from a woman aged 60-75 years who had recovered from COVID-19. Each CDR3 is given with its conserved first and last residue. The D gene is left open where the match is weak. Clone size is shown for a subset of rows, as once, few, many or a class of expanded clone.

clone_size	v_call	j_call	d_call	cdr3_nt	cdr3_aa
few	TRBV28	TRBJ2-7	TRBD2	TGTGCCAGCGCTGTTGACAGCGGGGGGCACTACGAGCAGTACTTC	CASAVDSGGHYEQYF
-	TRBV10-3	TRBJ1-1	-	TGTGCCATCAGTGGGAGGGAGGACACTGAAGCTTTCTTT	CAISGREDTEAFF
few	TRBV6-6	TRBJ1-2	TRBD1	TGTGCCAGCAGAGCTCCCACGCTAAGGACAGGCCGGAGCTACACCTTC	CASRAPTLRTGRSYTF
-	TRBV5-1	TRBJ2-7	-	TGCGCCAGCAGCGGGTCCGCAGGGGCCCCTTACGAGCAGTACTTC	CASSGSAGAPYEQYF
few	TRBV28	TRBJ2-7	-	TGTGCCAGCACCAATCCGAGGGACGAGCAGTACTTC	CASTNPRDEQYF
-	TRBV21-1	TRBJ2-5	-	TGTGCCAGCAGCAAAAAATATCGTTGGGCCCGGGAGGAGACCCAGTACTTC	CASSKKYRWAREETQYF
-	TRBV5-6	TRBJ2-4	TRBD1	TGTGCCAGCAGCTTGAATACAGGGGCGAGGGTCAAAAACATTCAGTACTTC	CASSLNTGARVKNIQYF
-	TRBV19	TRBJ2-7	TRBD1	TGTGCCAGTAGTATAGGGTCCGGGACAGCCGGCTACGAGCAGTACTTC	CASSIGSGTAGYEQYF
few	TRBV9	TRBJ2-2	-	TGTGCCAGCAGCCCCGGGGGTAGGCTCACCGGGGAGCTGTTTTTT	CASSPGGRLTGELFF
-	TRBV28	TRBJ1-4	TRBD1	TGTGCCAGCAGCTCCGACAGGGGATCGGGCGAAAAACTGTTTTTT	CASSSDRGSGEKLFF
-	TRBV7-2	TRBJ2-7	-	TGTGCCAGCAGCTTAGTTGGGCCGATTAGCTCCTACGAGCAGTACTTC	CASSLVGPISSYEQYF
-	TRBV10-1	TRBJ1-2	-	TGCGCCAGCAGTGGGCAGGGGAGCGCCTATGGCTACACCTTC	CASSGQGSAYGYTF
-	TRBV18	TRBJ1-1	-	TGTGCCAGCTCATTTAGCCCAGTGGAAACTGAAGCTTTCTTT	CASSFSPVETEAFF
-	TRBV2	TRBJ1-1	TRBD1	TGTGCCAGCAGGGACAGGGGACCCACTGAAGCTTTCTTT	CASRDRGPTEAFF
-	TRBV9	TRBJ2-1	TRBD1	TGTGCCAGCAGCCCAAGGGGACAGGGGCAGAATGAGCAGTTCTTC	CASSPRGQGQNEQFF
-	TRBV4-3	TRBJ1-3	-	TGCGCCAGCAGCCAAGGAAGCTTTTACTCTGGAAACACCATATATTTT	CASSQGSFYSGNTIYF
-	TRBV3-1/TRBV3-2	TRBJ2-5	-	TGTGCCAGCAGCCAAGACTGGTTGGCGCGGAAGAAAGAGACCCAGTACTTC	CASSQDWLARKKETQYF
-	TRBV28	TRBJ1-1	-	TGTGCCAGCAGTTCGGGACACCTCGGAGGTAACACTGAAGCTTTCTTT	CASSSGHLGGNTEAFF
-	TRBV6-1	TRBJ2-2	TRBD1	TGTGCCAGCAGGGAAGGGACAGGGGAGAACACCGGGGAGCTGTTTTTT	CASREGTGENTGELFF
-	TRBV18	TRBJ1-1	TRBD1	TGTGCCAGCTCAAGGGACAGGGTTGGGACTGAAGCTTTCTTT	CASSRDRVGTEAFF
-	TRBV21-1	TRBJ2-2	-	TGTGCCAGCAGCAAGGGTCTAGCTGATACCGGGGAGCTGTTTTTT	CASSKGLADTGELFF
-	TRBV4-3	TRBJ1-2	-	TGCGCCAGCAGCCAAGGCCCCGGGGGGTTGAACTATGGCTACACCTTC	CASSQGPGGLNYGYTF
-	TRBV2	TRBJ2-3	-	TGTGCCAGCAGAGAGGGGACTTCAGGCGGGACGCAGTATTTT	CASREGTSGGTQYF
-	TRBV12-3/TRBV12-4	TRBJ1-6	-	TGTGCCAGCAGTTCTTTCGGGGATTCACCCCTCCACTTT	CASSSFGDSPLHF
-	TRBV18	TRBJ2-5	-	TGTGCCAGCTCACTTCGGGACTCCCCGAGGCAAGAGACCCAGTACTTC	CASSLRDSPRQETQYF
-	TRBV23-1	TRBJ2-7	-	TGCGCCAGCAGTCAGTATCAGTACGAGCAGTACTTC	CASSQYQYEQYF
-	TRBV7-3	TRBJ1-1	-	TGTGCCAGCAGCTTACGGGCAGCGGGTGAAGCTTTCTTT	CASSLRAAGEAFF
-	TRBV5-8	TRBJ2-3	-	TGTGCCAGCAGCCCTCTCCGGGGGGCTTTCACAGATACGCAGTATTTT	CASSPLRGAFTDTQYF
-	TRBV4-3	TRBJ2-5	-	TGCGCCAGCAGCCGTACGGGAACGGAGACCCAGTACTTC	CASSRTGTETQYF
-	TRBV12-3/TRBV12-4	TRBJ2-3	-	TGTGCCAGCAGTTTACTACAGATGGGTACGCAGTATTTT	CASSLLQMGTQYF
-	TRBV9	TRBJ1-2	TRBD1	TGTGCCAGCAGCCCTGGGACAGGGTGGAATACTGGCTACACCTTC	CASSPGTGWNTGYTF
-	TRBV6-5	TRBJ1-2	-	TGTGCCAGCAGTCCCCGTCCCTATGGCTACACCTTC	CASSPRPYGYTF
-	TRBV5-1	TRBJ2-1	-	TGCGCCAGCAGCCGGGACTCCAGGGTCAATGAGCAGTTCTTC	CASSRDSRVNEQFF
-	TRBV7-3	TRBJ2-3	-	TGTGCCAGCAGCTTGGGTTGGCGGGATACGCAGTATTTT	CASSLGWRDTQYF
-	TRBV13	TRBJ1-6	-	TGTGCCAGCACCGCGGCGGGGGAACCCTATAATTCACCCCTCCACTTT	CASTAAGEPYNSPLHF
few	TRBV28	TRBJ1-2	-	TGTGCCAGCACCAAAGGGGTGGGCTACACCTTC	CASTKGVGYTF
-	TRBV5-4	TRBJ2-5	-	TGTGCCAGCAGCTCCTTCCCCCCAGGGACCCAGTACTTC	CASSSFPPGTQYF
once	TRBV2	TRBJ1-1	-	TGTGCCAGCAGTTTACAGGGAAACACTGAAGCTTTCTTT	CASSLQGNTEAFF
-	TRBV28	TRBJ2-5	TRBD1	TGTGCCAGCAGTTTGGGACAGGGGGTATACCAAGAGACCCAGTACTTC	CASSLGQGVYQETQYF
-	TRBV10-1	TRBJ2-1	-	TGCGCCAACCGGGACATGAGGTTCAATGAGCAGTTCTTC	CANRDMRFNEQFF
-	TRBV6-6	TRBJ1-5	TRBD1	TGTGCCAGCAGCCTTAGACAGGGAAATCAGCCCCAGCATTTT	CASSLRQGNQPQHF
-	TRBV2	TRBJ2-5	TRBD2	TGTGCCAGCAGTGGCGGGCGGGCCGGGGGGCAAGAGACCCAGTACTTC	CASSGGRAGGQETQYF